This is a list of T cell receptor beta chains from one sample in a study of OX40 agonist ivuxolimab in advanced cancers. Using immunoSEQ multiplex PCR, the repertoire was profiled, and TCRdb retains in-frame clones only, with some absent. The sample yields around 45,000 clones, over 70% seen once. The source material was CD4+ or CD8+ T cells sorted from blood, sampled in a trial of the OX40 agonist ivuxolimab. The receptors stem from an adult with an advanced solid tumor such as melanoma, head and neck, liver or kidney cancer. The CDR3 runs from the conserved cysteine through the conserved F or W. The order of the fields is clone size, V gene, D gene, J gene, CDR3 DNA, CDR3 protein. A D gene is named only where the DNA matches it firmly. Part of the rows lack a size; the others show once, few, many or a class for expanded clones.

>-|TRBV21-1|-|TRBJ2-4
TGTGCCAGCAGCAAAGTGTCATGCCCTCAGGACAGTGCAGCCAAAAACATTCAGTACTTC
CASSKVSCPQDSAAKNIQYF
>-|TRBV15|TRBD2|TRBJ2-1
TGTGCCACCAGCAGACAACCGGGACTAGCGGGACCCAATGAGCAGTTCTTC
CATSRQPGLAGPNEQFF
>-|TRBV10-3|TRBD1|TRBJ2-5
TGTGCCATCAGCAAGACAGGGGTGCCGGAGACCCAGTACTTC
CAISKTGVPETQYF
>-|TRBV6-1|-|TRBJ1-2
TGTGCCAGCAGTTCCGACCCCAACGGAGGCTACACCTTC
CASSSDPNGGYTF
>once|TRBV27|TRBD2|TRBJ2-1
TGTGCCAGCAGTTTCCGTCCGGGACTAGCGGGAGTCAATGAGCAGTTCTTC
CASSFRPGLAGVNEQFF
>-|TRBV28|-|TRBJ2-7
TGTGCCAGCAGTATAAGGTGGGAGCAGTACTTC
CASSIRWEQYF
>-|TRBV15|-|TRBJ2-7
TGTGCCACCAGCAGAGATACTTTGGGTACCTACGAGCAGTACTTC
CATSRDTLGTYEQYF
>-|TRBV7-8|-|TRBJ2-3
TGTGCCAGCAGCTTAGGGTCACGGGGCGTGGATACGCAGTATTTT
CASSLGSRGVDTQYF
>-|TRBV6-1|-|TRBJ2-5
TGTGCCAGCAGTGAACAGGGGCAAGAGACCCAGTACTTC
CASSEQGQETQYF
>-|TRBV15|TRBD2|TRBJ2-7
TGTGCCACCAGCAGAGTTCTTGGCGGGAGGGCCTGGGACGAGCAGTACTTC
CATSRVLGGRAWDEQYF
>few|TRBV5-8|TRBD1|TRBJ2-7
TGTGCCAGCAGCTTGGGACAGGGGCTAACCTACGAGCAGTACTTC
CASSLGQGLTYEQYF
>-|TRBV5-4|TRBD2|TRBJ2-2
TGTGCCAGCAGCGCCGGGCTGTGGGAGGGGCGGACCGGGGAGCTGTTTTTT
CASSAGLWEGRTGELFF
>once|TRBV19|-|TRBJ2-7
TGTGCCAGTAGTGTAGGGACGGGCTACGAGCAGTACTTC
CASSVGTGYEQYF
>-|TRBV7-6|-|TRBJ2-3
TGTGCCAGCAGCTTAGTCGAAAGAGATACGCAGTATTTT
CASSLVERDTQYF
>few|TRBV20-1|-|TRBJ1-1
TGCAGTGTTCTTAAGAACACTGAAGCTTTCTTT
CSVLKNTEAFF
>once|TRBV10-3|-|TRBJ2-1
TGTGCCATCAGTGGCCCCGACTTACTCAACTACAATGAGCAGTTCTTC
CAISGPDLLNYNEQFF
>few|TRBV19|TRBD1|TRBJ2-7
TGTGCCAGTAGCACCGGGACAGGGCCCTACGAGCAGTACTTC
CASSTGTGPYEQYF
>-|TRBV6-5|TRBD1|TRBJ2-1
TGTGCCAGCAGTTACTCAGGACAGGGGAACAATGAGCAGTTCTTC
CASSYSGQGNNEQFF
>-|TRBV5-8|-|TRBJ2-2
TGTGCCAGCAGCTTCGGGACCGGCACCGGGGAGCTGTTTTTT
CASSFGTGTGELFF
>-|TRBV7-9|-|TRBJ2-1
TGTGCCAGCAGCTTAGGAGTCAATGAGCAGTTCTTC
CASSLGVNEQFF
>-|TRBV2|-|TRBJ2-2
TGTGCCAGCAGTGAGGCCGGCATCGGGGAGCTGTTTTTT
CASSEAGIGELFF
>-|TRBV2|-|TRBJ2-5
TGTGCCAGCAACAGGGACCCGCAAGAGACCCAGTACTTC
CASNRDPQETQYF
>-|TRBV6-5|-|TRBJ2-7
TGTGCCAGCAGTTACTTAGCGGACACCCGCTCCTACGAGCAGTACTTC
CASSYLADTRSYEQYF
>-|TRBV4-3|-|TRBJ2-5
TGCGCCAGCAGCCTGACCACAGGGAGACAAGAGACCCAGTACTTC
CASSLTTGRQETQYF
>-|TRBV5-1|-|TRBJ2-2
TGCGCCAGCAGAGGGATGACAGGCACCGGGGAGCTGTTTTTT
CASRGMTGTGELFF
>-|TRBV7-6|-|TRBJ2-2
TGTGCCAGCAGCCCCTCCTTGACAGCGCTTACCGGGGAGCTGTTTTTT
CASSPSLTALTGELFF
>-|TRBV2|TRBD1|TRBJ2-7
TGTGCCAGCAGTTGGACAGGAACCTACGAGCAGTACTTC
CASSWTGTYEQYF
>-|TRBV27|TRBD1|TRBJ2-5
TGTGCCAGCGCCCTTGGGCAGGGGGCGAGGAAGACCCAGTACTTC
CASALGQGARKTQYF
>-|TRBV9|-|TRBJ2-3
TGTGCCAGCTTCCCCGGCCCAGCCCGCACAGATACGCAGTATTTT
CASFPGPARTDTQYF
>-|TRBV9|-|TRBJ1-4
TGTGCCAGCAGCGTAAATCAGTGGGGCGAAAAACTGTTTTTT
CASSVNQWGEKLFF
>-|TRBV30|-|TRBJ2-1
TGTGCCTGGAGTGTAGTTGAGCAGTTCTTC
CAWSVVEQFF
>-|TRBV11-2|-|TRBJ1-1
TGTGCCTCGGGAACTGAAGCTTTCTTT
CASGTEAFF
>-|TRBV30|TRBD2|TRBJ2-3
TGTGCCTGGGGGCTAGCGGGGGGCACAGATACGCAGTATTTT
CAWGLAGGTDTQYF
>once|TRBV5-1|-|TRBJ1-2
TGCGCCACCAGTACGCAACCCGCTAACTATGGCTACACCTTC
CATSTQPANYGYTF
>-|TRBV7-3|-|TRBJ2-2
TGTGCCAGCAGCGGTGGAGGGCCCAACGGGGAGCTGTTTTTT
CASSGGGPNGELFF
>-|TRBV11-2|-|TRBJ2-3
TGTGCCAGCAGTCTTCGGATAGCTAGCACAGATACGCAGTATTTT
CASSLRIASTDTQYF
>-|TRBV28|TRBD1|TRBJ1-2
TGTGCCAGCAGTTTACCGACAGGGGCCAACTATGGCTACACCTTC
CASSLPTGANYGYTF
>-|TRBV5-1|-|TRBJ2-3
TGCGCCAGCAGCTCCACTAGCACAGATACGCAGTATTTT
CASSSTSTDTQYF
>-|TRBV7-2|TRBD2|TRBJ2-5
TGTGCCAGCAGCTCGAAACCGGGACTAGCGGGAGACCGGGGGACCCAGTACTTC
CASSSKPGLAGDRGTQYF
>-|TRBV27|-|TRBJ1-4
TGTGCCAGCAGTTTATTAGGGGGACCCCTGCGGGAAAAACTGTTTTTT
CASSLLGGPLREKLFF
>-|TRBV5-4|-|TRBJ1-3
TGTGCCAGCAGCTTCGGTCAGGGGTCTGGAAACACCATATATTTT
CASSFGQGSGNTIYF
>-|TRBV9|TRBD1|TRBJ2-2
TGTGCCAGCAGCGTAGTCCCTCCAGGGGGTACCGGGGAGCTGTTTTTT
CASSVVPPGGTGELFF